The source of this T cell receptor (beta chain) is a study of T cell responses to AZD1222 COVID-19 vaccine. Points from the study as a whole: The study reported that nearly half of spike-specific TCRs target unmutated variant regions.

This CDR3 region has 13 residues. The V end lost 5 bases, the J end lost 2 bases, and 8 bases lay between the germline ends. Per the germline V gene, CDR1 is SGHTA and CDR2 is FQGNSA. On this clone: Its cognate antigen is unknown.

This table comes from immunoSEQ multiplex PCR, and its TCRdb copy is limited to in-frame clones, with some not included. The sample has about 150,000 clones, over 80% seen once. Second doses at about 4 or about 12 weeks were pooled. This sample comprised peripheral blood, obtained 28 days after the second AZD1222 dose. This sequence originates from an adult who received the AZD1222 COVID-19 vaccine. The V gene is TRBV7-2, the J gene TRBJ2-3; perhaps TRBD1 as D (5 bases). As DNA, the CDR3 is TGTGCCAGCAGCGTGACAGTCACAGATACGCAGTATTTT. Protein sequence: CASSVTVTDTQYF.